This T cell receptor (beta chain) was recovered during a study of OX40 agonist ivuxolimab in advanced cancers. It was autoimmune disease history or systemic immunosuppression that excluded patients. Repertoires were generated with immunoSEQ multiplex PCR, while TCRdb's copy carries only in-frame clones and drops some. Of around 70,000 clones in the sample, approximately 90% were seen once. The CDR3 has 15 residues. V was trimmed by 5 bases and J by 5 bases, leaving 16 bases between them. Looked up from germline, CDR1 is MDHEN and CDR2 is SYDVKM. The receptor was isolated from an adult with an advanced solid tumor such as melanoma, head and neck, liver or kidney cancer. Sequencing was performed on CD4+ or CD8+ T cells sorted from blood, taken in a trial of the OX40 agonist ivuxolimab. V usage is TRBV28 and J usage is TRBJ1-5; D is undetermined. CDR3 sequence: CASSIGLGSDQPQHF. In DNA form, the CDR3 reads TGTGCCAGCAGTATCGGACTGGGCTCGGATCAGCCCCAGCATTTT.